These 6 T cell receptor beta chains originate from one sample sequenced in a study of blood T cell repertoires in COVID-19. TCRdb keeps only in-frame clones here, not all; method: immunoSEQ multiplex PCR. Among under 150,000 clones listed, around 80% were seen once. Sequencing used peripheral blood. The receptors come from a man aged 70 or older with acute or convalescent COVID-19.

The chain uses TRBV29-1 and TRBJ2-3; 11 bases are shared with TRBD1. The CDR3 consists of 14 residues. Germline V lookup: CDR1 SQVTM, CDR2 ANQGSEA. Trimming removed 1 base from V and 5 bases from J; junction bases left unmatched: 2. The CDR3 sequence is CSVEADRGRDTQYF. The DNA of the CDR3 is TGCAGCGTTGAAGCGGACAGGGGGCGAGATACGCAGTATTTT.

The rearrangement joins TRBV5-4 to TRBJ2-7; D perhaps matches TRBD2 (7 bases). V lost 1 base and J 3 bases, leaving 14 bases between the germline ends. The CDR3 sequence is 15 residues long. The germline V gene has CDR1 SGHNT and CDR2 YYREEE (reference sequence). CDR3 nucleotides: TGTGCCAGCAGCTTGAGGGCCGGGGGGCTCTACGAGCAGTACTTC. This gives the protein CASSLRAGGLYEQYF.

This chain joins TRBV6-2 or TRBV6-3 and TRBJ2-3, with D unresolved. CDR1 and CDR2 from the germline V gene are MNHEY and SVGEGT. Between the trimmed V and J ends, which lost 5 bases and 4 bases, there was a span of 10 bases. The CDR3 totals 13 residues. The CDR3 reads CASSPPGPDTQYF. CDR3 nucleotides: TGTGCCAGCAGTCCCCCAGGCCCAGATACGCAGTATTTT.

This clone was counted a few times. CDR3 region: CASSLAGGSYEQYF. The CDR3 coding sequence is TGCGCCAGCAGCTTGGCCGGCGGATCCTACGAGCAGTACTTC. The V call is TRBV5-1, the J call TRBJ2-7, with no clear D. Germline V gene sequence: CDR1 SGHRS, CDR2 YFSETQ. V gave up 0 bases and J gave up 1 base, with 8 bases separating them. This CDR3 is built from 14 residues.

This chain joins TRBV4-2 and TRBJ2-7; 9 bases align to TRBD1. This CDR3 has 15 amino acids. Germline CDR1 and CDR2: LGHNA and YNFKEQ. V shed 4 bases, J shed 4 bases, and the junction held 8 bases outside the gene matches. DNA for the CDR3: TGTGCCAGCAGCCCCAGGACAGGGGAGAAATACGAGCAGTACTTC. Amino acids: CASSPRTGEKYEQYF.

This rearrangement joins TRBV24-1 to TRBJ1-3, with D tentatively TRBD1 (6 bases). In germline, CDR1 is KGHDR, CDR2 SFDVKD. There are 15 residues in the CDR3. V lost 3 bases, J lost 3 bases, and 11 bases lay in between. CDR3 loop: CATSDGGADGNTIYF. CDR3 DNA sequence: TGTGCCACCAGTGATGGGGGGGCGGATGGAAACACCATATATTTT.